This entry features one T cell receptor beta chain sequence. Its antigen is as yet unknown. This may be a read error, as it is one base from a much larger clone. The source of the sample is a study of T cells after yellow fever vaccination. Study summary: Preparation of fractions with low cell numbers was performed using SMART-Seq v4 Ultra Low Input. The study's findings and limits: Re-detected after boosting: most primary clones, 96% of CD4 and less than 90% of CD8.

Trimming shortened V by 6 bases and J by 4 bases, and 16 bases separated the two germline ends. The CDR3 is 15 amino acids. CDR1 is SEHNR and CDR2 is FQNEAQ in the germline V gene (reference sequence). Using its own MiXCR run on the 5' RACE reads, TCRdb lists one record per CDR3 protein. The table includes under 550,000 distinct CDR3 sequences, 21% detected once. The source of this sequence is a young man who received the YFV17D yellow fever vaccine. The sample in question was PBMCs, obtained about 20 days after the first yellow fever vaccination. The V gene is TRBV7-9, the J gene TRBJ2-1; D unresolved. The CDR3 is CASRPPAQSYNEQFF. CDR3 nucleotides: TGTGCCAGCAGACCGCCGGCCCAGTCATACAATGAGCAGTTCTTC.